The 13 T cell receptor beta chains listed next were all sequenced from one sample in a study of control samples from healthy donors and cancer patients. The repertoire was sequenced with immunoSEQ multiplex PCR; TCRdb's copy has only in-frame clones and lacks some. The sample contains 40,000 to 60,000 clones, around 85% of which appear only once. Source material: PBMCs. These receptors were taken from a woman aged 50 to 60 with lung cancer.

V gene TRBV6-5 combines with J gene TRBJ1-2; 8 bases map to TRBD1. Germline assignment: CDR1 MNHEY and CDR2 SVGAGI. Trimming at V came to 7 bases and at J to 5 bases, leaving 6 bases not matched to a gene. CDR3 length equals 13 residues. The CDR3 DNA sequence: TGTGCCAGCAACCCACAGGGGGGGTATGGCTACACCTTC. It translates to CASNPQGGYGYTF.

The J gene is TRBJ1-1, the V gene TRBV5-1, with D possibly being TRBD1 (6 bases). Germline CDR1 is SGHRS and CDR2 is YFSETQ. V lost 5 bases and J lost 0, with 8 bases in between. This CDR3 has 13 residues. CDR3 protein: CASSDRMNTEAFF. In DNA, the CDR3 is TGCGCCAGCAGTGACAGGATGAACACTGAAGCTTTCTTT.

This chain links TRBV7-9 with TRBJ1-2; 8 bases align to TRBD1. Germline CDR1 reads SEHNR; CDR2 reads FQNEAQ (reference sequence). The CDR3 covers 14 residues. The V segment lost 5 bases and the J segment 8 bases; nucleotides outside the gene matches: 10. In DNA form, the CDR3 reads TGTGCCAGCAGCAGCGGACAGGGAGTCCTAGGCTACACCTTC. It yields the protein CASSSGQGVLGYTF.

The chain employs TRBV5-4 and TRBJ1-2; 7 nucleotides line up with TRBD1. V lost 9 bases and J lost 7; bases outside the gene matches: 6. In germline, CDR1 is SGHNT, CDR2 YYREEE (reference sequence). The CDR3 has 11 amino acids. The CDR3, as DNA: TGTGCCACTACAGGGGAGGCTGGCTACACCTTC. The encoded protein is CATTGEAGYTF.

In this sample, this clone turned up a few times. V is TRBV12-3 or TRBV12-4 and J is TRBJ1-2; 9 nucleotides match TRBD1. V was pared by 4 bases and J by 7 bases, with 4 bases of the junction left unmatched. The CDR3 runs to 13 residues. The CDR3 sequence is CASSYRGRRGYTF. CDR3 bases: TGTGCCAGCAGTTACAGGGGGCGCCGTGGCTACACCTTC.

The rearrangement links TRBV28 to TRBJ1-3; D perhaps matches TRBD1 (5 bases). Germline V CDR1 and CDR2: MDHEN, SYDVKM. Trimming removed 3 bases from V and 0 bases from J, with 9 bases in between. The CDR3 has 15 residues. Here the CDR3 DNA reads TGTGCCAGCAGTTTGGCGACAGCCTCTGGAAACACCATATATTTT. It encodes CASSLATASGNTIYF.

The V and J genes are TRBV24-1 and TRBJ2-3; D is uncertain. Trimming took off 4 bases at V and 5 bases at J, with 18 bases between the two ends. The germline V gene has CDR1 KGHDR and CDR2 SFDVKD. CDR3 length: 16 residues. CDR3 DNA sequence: TGTGCCACCAGTGACCCATCTACCGTTACGGGAGATACGCAGTATTTT. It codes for CATSDPSTVTGDTQYF.

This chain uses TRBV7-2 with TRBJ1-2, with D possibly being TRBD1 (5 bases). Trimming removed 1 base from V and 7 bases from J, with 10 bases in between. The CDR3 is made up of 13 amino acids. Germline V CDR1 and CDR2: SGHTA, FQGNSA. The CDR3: CASSLGDQGGYTF. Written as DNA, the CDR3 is TGTGCCAGCAGCTTAGGGGACCAGGGTGGCTACACCTTC. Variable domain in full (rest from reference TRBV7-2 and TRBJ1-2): GAGVSQSPSNKVTEKGKDVELRCDPISGHTALYWYRQSLGQGLEFLIYFQGNSAPDKSGLPSDRFSAERTGGSVSTLTIQRTQQEDSAVYLCASSLGDQGGYTFGSGTRLTVV.

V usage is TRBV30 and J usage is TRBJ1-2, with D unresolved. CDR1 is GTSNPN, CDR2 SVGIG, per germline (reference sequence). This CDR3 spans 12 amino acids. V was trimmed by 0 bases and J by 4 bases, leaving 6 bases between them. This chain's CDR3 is CAWSVAVYGYTF. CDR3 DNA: TGTGCCTGGAGTGTAGCCGTCTATGGCTACACCTTC.

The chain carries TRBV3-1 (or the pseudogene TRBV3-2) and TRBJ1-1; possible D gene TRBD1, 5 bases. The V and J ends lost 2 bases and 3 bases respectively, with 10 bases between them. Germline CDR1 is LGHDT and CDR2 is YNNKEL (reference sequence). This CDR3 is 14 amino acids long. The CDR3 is CASSQRGGYTEAFF. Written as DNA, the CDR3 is TGTGCCAGCAGCCAACGGGGGGGGTACACTGAAGCTTTCTTT.

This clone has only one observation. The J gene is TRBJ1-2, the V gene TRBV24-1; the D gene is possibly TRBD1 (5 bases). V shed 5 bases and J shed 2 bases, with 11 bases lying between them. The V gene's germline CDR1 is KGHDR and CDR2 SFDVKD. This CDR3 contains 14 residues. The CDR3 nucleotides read TGTGCCACCAGTGCCGCGGGACGGAACTATGGCTACACCTTC. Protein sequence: CATSAAGRNYGYTF.

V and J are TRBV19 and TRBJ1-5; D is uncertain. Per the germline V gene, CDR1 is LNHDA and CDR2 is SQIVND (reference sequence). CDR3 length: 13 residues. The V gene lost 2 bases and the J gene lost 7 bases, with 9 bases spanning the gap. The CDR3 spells CASSITVPQPQHF. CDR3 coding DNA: TGTGCCAGTAGTATAACGGTACCCCAGCCCCAGCATTTT. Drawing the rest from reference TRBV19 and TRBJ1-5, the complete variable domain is DGGITQSPKYLFRKEGQNVTLSCEQNLNHDAMYWYRQDPGQGLRLIYYSQIVNDFQKGDIAEGYSVSREKKESFPLTVTSAQKNPTAFYLCASSITVPQPQHFGDGTRLSIL.

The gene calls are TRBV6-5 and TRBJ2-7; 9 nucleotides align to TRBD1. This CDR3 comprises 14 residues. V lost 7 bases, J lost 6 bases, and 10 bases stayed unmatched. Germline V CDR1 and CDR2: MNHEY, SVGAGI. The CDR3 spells CASNRNRGLGEQYF. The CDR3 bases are TGTGCCAGCAATAGGAACAGGGGGCTCGGCGAGCAGTACTTC.